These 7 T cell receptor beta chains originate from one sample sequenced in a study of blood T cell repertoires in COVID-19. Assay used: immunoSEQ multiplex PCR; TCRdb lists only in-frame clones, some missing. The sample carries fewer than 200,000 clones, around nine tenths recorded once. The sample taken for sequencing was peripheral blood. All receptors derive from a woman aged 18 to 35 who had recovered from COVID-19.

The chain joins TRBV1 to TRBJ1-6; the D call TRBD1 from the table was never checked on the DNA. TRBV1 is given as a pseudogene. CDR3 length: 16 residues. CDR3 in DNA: TGCACCAGCAGCCCCAGCCCGCAGGGGAGTAATTCACCCCTCCACTTT. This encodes CTSSPSPQGSNSPLHF.

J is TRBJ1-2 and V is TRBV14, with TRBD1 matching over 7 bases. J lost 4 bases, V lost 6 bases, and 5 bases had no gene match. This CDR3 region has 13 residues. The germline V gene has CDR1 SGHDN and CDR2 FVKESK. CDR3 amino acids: CASRRTGTYGYTF. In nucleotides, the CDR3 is TGTGCCAGCAGACGGACAGGCACCTATGGCTACACCTTC.

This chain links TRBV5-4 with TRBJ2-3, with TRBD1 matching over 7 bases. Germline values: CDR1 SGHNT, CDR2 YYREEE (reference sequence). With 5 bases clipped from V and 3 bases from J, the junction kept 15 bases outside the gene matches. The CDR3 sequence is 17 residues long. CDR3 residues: CASRKTGEGLRTDTQYF. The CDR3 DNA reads TGTGCCAGCAGAAAAACAGGGGAAGGATTGAGGACAGATACGCAGTATTTT.

CDR3 amino acids: CARTGGGQETYEQYF. The DNA for the CDR3 is TGCGCCAGGACAGGGGGGGGACAGGAGACCTACGAGCAGTACTTC. This sequence joins TRBV10-1 and TRBJ2-7, with TRBD1 matching 9 bases. Germline loops: CDR1 WNHNN, CDR2 SYGVQD (reference sequence). The junction had 11 bases not matched to a gene; V was cut back by 9 bases and J by 2 bases. The CDR3 is made up of 15 amino acids.

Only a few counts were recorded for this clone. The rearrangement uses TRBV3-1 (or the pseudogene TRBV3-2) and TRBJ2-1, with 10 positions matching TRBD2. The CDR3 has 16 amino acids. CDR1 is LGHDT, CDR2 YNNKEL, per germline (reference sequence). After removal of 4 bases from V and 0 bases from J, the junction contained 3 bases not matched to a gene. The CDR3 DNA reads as TGTGCCAGCAGCCCCCAGCGGGGGGGCTCCTACAATGAGCAGTTCTTC. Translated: CASSPQRGGSYNEQFF.

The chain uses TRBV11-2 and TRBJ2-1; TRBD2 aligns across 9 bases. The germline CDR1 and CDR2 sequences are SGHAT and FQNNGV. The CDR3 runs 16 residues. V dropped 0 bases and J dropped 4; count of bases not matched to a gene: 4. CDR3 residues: CASSLEGLAGYNEQFF. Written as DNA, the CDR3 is TGTGCCAGCAGCTTAGAAGGTCTAGCGGGGTACAATGAGCAGTTCTTC.

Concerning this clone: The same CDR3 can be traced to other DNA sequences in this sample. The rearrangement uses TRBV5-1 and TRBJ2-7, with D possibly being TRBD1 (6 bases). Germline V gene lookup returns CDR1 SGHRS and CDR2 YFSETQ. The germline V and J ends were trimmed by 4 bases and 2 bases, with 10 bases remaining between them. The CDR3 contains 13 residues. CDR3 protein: CASSRDRTYEQYF. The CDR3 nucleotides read TGCGCCAGCAGCCGAGACAGGACCTACGAGCAGTACTTC.